The 26 T cell receptor beta chains in this list originate from one sample, sequenced in a study of early T cells in non-severe SARS-CoV-2 infection (dated by TCRdb to about 2021). Library preparation was by 5' RACE. The sequencer was a NextSeq 500. TCRdb redid the processing of the public reads, applying fastp at Q25 and MiXCR, and retained in-frame beta chains. Rows are unified per CDR3 protein, each entry keeping the most common DNA and genes. Recorded for this sample are 57,000 or so distinct CDR3 sequences; approximately 5.6% of them occurred a single time. Under 8% of the sample rests with the top ten. The specimen sequenced was whole blood. These receptors all stem from an adult who was a healthcare worker with PCR-confirmed SARS-CoV-2 infection or an uninfected control (not recorded which).

This clonotype has ten or more counts. J is TRBJ2-1 and V is TRBV6-2 or TRBV6-3; 9 bases map to TRBD2. The CDR3 loop spans 15 amino acids. Trimming removed 2 bases from V and 3 bases from J; junction bases left unmatched: 2. Germline CDR1 and CDR2: MNHEY and SVGEGT. Written as DNA, the CDR3 is TGTGCCAGCAGTTACCCGCGGGGGGGCTACAATGAGCAGTTCTTC. Its translation is CASSYPRGGYNEQFF.

A few counts support this clonotype. The CDR3, as DNA: TGTGCCAGCAGTGAAATCACAGGGGGCTCGGCTGAAGCTTTCTTT. Protein: CASSEITGGSAEAFF. The chain recombines TRBV6-1 with TRBJ1-1, with 9 bases matching TRBD1. V lost 2 bases and J lost 6; bases outside the gene matches: 7. CDR1 MNHNS and CDR2 SASEGT come from the germline V gene. The CDR3 length is 15 residues.

This clonotype was recorded only once. Given a much more abundant clone one base away, this may be a read error. The V call is TRBV18, the J call TRBJ2-7, with D possibly matching TRBD2 (5 bases). CDR1 is KGHSH, CDR2 LQKENI, per germline. The CDR3 loop spans 15 amino acids. CDR3 region: CVSSPRGAMSYEQYF. Here the CDR3 DNA reads TGTGTCAGCTCACCCCGGGGAGCGATGTCCTACGAGCAGTACTTC.

The chain recombines TRBV6-4 with TRBJ2-1; the match to TRBD2 covers 13 bases. CDR1 and CDR2 from the germline V gene are MRHNA and SNTAGT. The CDR3 is 19 residues long. Germline trimming cut 5 bases from V and 10 bases from J; bases unmatched to any gene: 20. The CDR3 loop is CASSHGTGTSGAWIWEQFF. In DNA, the CDR3 is TGTGCCAGCAGTCACGGAACCGGGACTAGCGGGGCCTGGATCTGGGAGCAGTTCTTC.

On this clonotype itself: One junction end disagrees with the germline gene, perhaps due to a read error. This chain uses TRBV7-2 with TRBJ2-5; D call uncertain. The CDR3 has 16 residues. Germline V gives CDR1 SGHTA, CDR2 FQGNSA. This CDR3 reads CASTLSSGPFQETQYF. The DNA for the CDR3 is TGTGCCAGCACCTTATCCTCCGGGCCTTTCCAAGAGACCCAGTACTTC.

Only a few counts were recorded for this clonotype. The chain combines TRBV5-5 with TRBJ2-1; D is ambiguous. V dropped 0 bases and J dropped 10 bases, with 14 bases sitting between them. The CDR3 totals 14 residues. Germline V gene lookup returns CDR1 SGHKS and CDR2 YYEKEE (reference sequence). CDR3 loop: CASSLDWSAAEQFF. CDR3 nucleotides: TGTGCCAGCAGCTTGGACTGGTCGGCGGCCGAGCAGTTCTTC.

V is TRBV14 and J is TRBJ1-1, with D hard to call. V lost 1 base, J lost 7 bases, and 7 bases lay in between. The CDR3 contains 12 residues. The germline V gene encodes CDR1 SGHDN and CDR2 FVKESK. The CDR3 coding sequence is TGTGCCAGCAGCCAAGTTGGCGATGAAGCTTTCTTT. As protein: CASSQVGDEAFF.

This clonotype was seen many times. The chain carries TRBV7-8 and TRBJ2-1, with 9 bases lining up with TRBD2. Germline-derived CDR1 and CDR2 are SGHVS and FQNEAQ. The J segment lost 3 bases and the V segment lost 6 bases, leaving 6 bases of the junction unmatched. This CDR3 comprises 15 residues. CDR3 bases: TGTGCCAGCAGAAGAAGCGGGGGGTTCTACAATGAGCAGTTCTTC. Translating gives CASRRSGGFYNEQFF.

This clonotype was detected only a few times. At one of its ends the junction is not consistent with the germline gene, which may arise from a read error. The J gene is TRBJ1-2, the V gene TRBV5-4; unclear D gene. The germline V gene has CDR1 SGHNT and CDR2 YYREEE (reference sequence). This CDR3 spans 13 amino acids. This CDR3 reads CASSLNGGPRLFF. DNA of the CDR3: TGTGCCAGCAGCTTAAATGGAGGCCCCCGGCTCTTCTTC.

The chain joins TRBV20-1 to TRBJ2-3; 9 bases are a match to TRBD2. V lost 2 bases and J lost 6; bases outside the gene matches: 6. This CDR3 comprises 14 residues. Germline CDR1 DFQATT, CDR2 SNEGSKA (reference sequence). This CDR3 reads CSARLAGRVDTQYF. CDR3 DNA: TGCAGTGCTAGACTAGCGGGAAGGGTGGATACGCAGTATTTT.

This clonotype was counted a few times. The chain joins TRBV24-1 to TRBJ2-3; TRBD1 matches at 9 bases. The germline V gene has CDR1 KGHDR and CDR2 SFDVKD. The CDR3 has 16 residues. V shed 4 bases and J 0 bases; nucleotides not matched to a gene: 4. CDR3 sequence reads: CATSDRTGASTDTQYF. The CDR3 DNA follows: TGTGCCACCAGTGACCGGACAGGGGCGAGCACAGATACGCAGTATTTT.

This clonotype was seen more than once but under ten times. The chain is built from TRBV7-6 and TRBJ1-4, with 9 nucleotides matching TRBD1. The junction had 8 bases not matched to a gene; V was cut back by 5 bases and J by 7 bases. This CDR3 region has 15 residues. Germline assignment: CDR1 SGHVS and CDR2 FNYEAQ. The CDR3 sequence is CASSPTGGYVEKLFF. The CDR3 DNA reads as TGTGCCAGCAGCCCCACAGGGGGCTATGTTGAAAAACTGTTTTTT.

This clonotype was seen repeatedly, ten times or more. The CDR3 DNA reads TGTGCCAGCAGCGTAGGGGGGGCTGGCTACGAGCAGTACTTC. Its protein is CASSVGGAGYEQYF. This chain joins TRBV9 and TRBJ2-7; D possibly uses TRBD1 or TRBD2 (6 bases each). This CDR3 spans 14 amino acids. The germline gives CDR1 SGDLS, CDR2 YYNGEE. The ends were cut back, 0 bases at V and 3 bases at J, with 10 bases in the middle.

The table lists this clonotype with many counts. The chain has TRBV7-9 and TRBJ2-3; possible D gene TRBD2, 6 bases. V was trimmed by 4 bases and J by 4 bases, leaving 15 bases between them. CDR1 SEHNR and CDR2 FQNEAQ come from the germline V gene (reference sequence). CDR3 size: 15 residues. The CDR3 DNA is TGTGCCAGCAGCTCGCCGCGGGGCCAGGCAGATACGCAGTATTTT. Protein product: CASSSPRGQADTQYF.

This clonotype was counted ten times or more. This chain connects TRBV20-1 to TRBJ2-7; the D gene could be TRBD1 or TRBD2 (5 bases each). The CDR3 runs to 12 residues. Germline CDR1 DFQATT, CDR2 SNEGSKA (reference sequence). The V and J ends lost 3 bases and 3 bases respectively, with 9 bases between them. The CDR3, as DNA: TGCAGTGCTAGGAGGGACCGCTACGAGCAGTACTTC. As protein: CSARRDRYEQYF.

The V call is TRBV6-2 or TRBV6-3, the J call TRBJ1-2; 8 bases line up with TRBD1. Germline CDR1 reads MNHEY; CDR2 reads SVGEGT. This CDR3 is built from 15 residues. With V trimmed by 3 bases and J by 7 bases, 10 bases remained unmatched. For the CDR3, the DNA is TGTGCCAGCAGTTATGAAGGACAGGGTCGCCGTGGCTACACCTTC. Amino acids: CASSYEGQGRRGYTF.

The chain has TRBV3-1 and TRBJ1-2, with a tentative D call TRBD1 (5 bases). CDR3 length: 14 residues. With 3 bases removed from V and 2 bases from J, the gap between germline ends came to 10 bases. Germline CDR1 LGHDT, CDR2 YNNKEL (reference sequence). CDR3 region: CASSQGRVNYGYTF. The CDR3 coding sequence is TGTGCCAGCAGCCAGGGCAGGGTCAACTATGGCTACACCTTC. Filled out from reference TRBV3-1 and TRBJ1-2, the complete variable domain reads DTAVSQTPKYLVTQMGNDKSIKCEQNLGHDTMYWYKQDSKKFLKIMFSYNNKELIINETVPNRFSPKSPDKAHLNLHINSLELGDSAVYFCASSQGRVNYGYTFGSGTRLTVV.

The table lists this clonotype with a few counts. The rearrangement uses TRBV5-1 and TRBJ1-1; D ambiguous. The V and J ends lost 2 bases and 1 base respectively, with 9 bases between them. Germline loops: CDR1 SGHRS, CDR2 YFSETQ. The CDR3 runs 14 residues. In DNA form, the CDR3 reads TGCGCCAGCAGCTTAAGCCAGGCGAACACTGAAGCTTTCTTT. Translated: CASSLSQANTEAFF.

V and J are TRBV15 and TRBJ1-6; no clear D gene. The germline CDR1 and CDR2 sequences are LNHNV and YYDKDF (reference sequence). V was trimmed by 1 base and J by 4 bases, leaving 8 bases between them. The CDR3 covers 15 residues. The CDR3 sequence: CATSRARAYNSPLHF. The DNA for the CDR3 is TGTGCCACCAGCAGAGCCCGGGCGTATAATTCACCCCTCCACTTT.

This clonotype was counted at least ten times. This chain joins TRBV5-6 and TRBJ2-7; a possible D gene is TRBD2 (5 bases). The CDR3 runs to 16 residues. CDR1 is SGHDT and CDR2 is YYEEEE in the germline V gene. V dropped 7 bases and J dropped 2 bases, with 22 bases sitting between them. The chain's CDR3 is CASRIFLPGNPYEQYF. The CDR3 DNA sequence: TGTGCCAGCCGTATCTTTCTCCCCGGGAATCCCTACGAGCAGTACTTC.

This clonotype was recorded many times. The chain links TRBV20-1 to TRBJ2-2, with TRBD2 matching over 10 bases. Germline V gene sequence: CDR1 DFQATT, CDR2 SNEGSKA (reference sequence). J was trimmed by 6 bases and V by 3 bases; bases with no gene match: 4. This CDR3 spans 14 amino acids. DNA of the CDR3: TGCAGTGCTAGCCGTCTAGCGGGAGCCGGGGAGCTGTTTTTT. Encoded protein: CSASRLAGAGELFF.

This clonotype was seen a handful of times. The genes are TRBV29-1 and TRBJ2-7, with 7 nucleotides matching TRBD1. The CDR3 consists of 13 residues. Germline V gives CDR1 SQVTM, CDR2 ANQGSEA. The V gene end was trimmed by 7 bases and the J gene end by 4 bases; junction bases not matched to a gene: 10. CDR3 loop: CSATGQEIYEQYF. The CDR3 coding sequence is TGCAGCGCGACCGGACAGGAGATATACGAGCAGTACTTC.

This clonotype was counted many times. V and J are TRBV29-1 and TRBJ1-5; tentative D call: TRBD1 (6 bases). CDR3 length: 13 residues. Germline values: CDR1 SQVTM, CDR2 ANQGSEA. V was cut by 7 bases and J by 6 bases, with 16 bases left in between. CDR3 region: CSGSGGAGQPQHF. The CDR3 DNA sequence: TGCAGCGGGAGTGGGGGCGCGGGTCAGCCCCAGCATTTT.

The table lists this clonotype with a few counts. V usage is TRBV18 and J usage is TRBJ2-7; possibly TRBD2 for D (6 bases). The CDR3 sequence is 14 residues long. The germline CDR1 and CDR2 sequences are KGHSH and LQKENI. Trimming pared 2 bases from V and 4 bases from J, leaving 12 bases between. The CDR3 nucleotides read TGTGCCAGCTCACCAGGGGCGGGACCATACGAGCAGTACTTC. Translating gives CASSPGAGPYEQYF. The whole variable domain, remainder taken from reference TRBV18 and TRBJ2-7, is NAGVMQNPRHLVRRRGQEARLRCSPMKGHSHVYWYRQLPEEGLKFMVYLQKENIIDESGMPKERFSAEFPKEGPSILRIQQVVRGDSAAYFCASSPGAGPYEQYFGPGTRLTVT.

This clonotype has ten or more counts. This chain connects TRBV29-1 to TRBJ2-1; 7 bases line up with TRBD1. J gave up 10 bases and V 5 bases, and 14 bases lay outside the gene matches. The CDR3 length is 14 residues. Germline-derived CDR1 and CDR2 are SQVTM and ANQGSEA. The CDR3 sequence is CSVYRQGRSEEQFF. The DNA for the CDR3 is TGCAGCGTTTACCGACAGGGCCGTAGCGAGGAGCAGTTCTTC.

The chain employs TRBV7-2 and TRBJ2-7, with 10 bases that match TRBD2. This CDR3 region has 14 residues. V trimming: 5 bases; J trimming: 3 bases; junction bases outside the gene matches: 4. Germline values: CDR1 SGHTA, CDR2 FQGNSA. For the CDR3, the DNA is TGTGCCAGCAGCACCCAGCGGGGGGGCTACGAGCAGTACTTC. Its protein is CASSTQRGGYEQYF.